A single sample is the source of the 12 T cell receptor beta chains below, sequenced in a study of blood T cell repertoires in COVID-19. The protocol was immunoSEQ multiplex PCR, while the TCRdb copy is restricted to in-frame clones and leaves out a portion. Of over 80,000 clones detected, 74% appear once; the ten largest clones hold 3.5% to 4%. The sample taken for sequencing was peripheral blood. Receptors were obtained from a man between 65 and 85 years old with COVID-19, enrolled during active disease.

The chain uses TRBV3-1 (or the pseudogene TRBV3-2) and TRBJ1-5, with D uncertain. Trimming cost V 4 bases and J 4 bases, with 14 bases left between them. Germline CDR1 reads LGHDT; CDR2 reads YNNKEL (reference sequence). The CDR3 has 15 amino acids. The CDR3 here is CASSPGPIFNQPQHF. The CDR3 nucleotides are TGTGCCAGCAGCCCAGGCCCCATCTTTAATCAGCCCCAGCATTTT.

The gene calls are TRBV7-2 and TRBJ2-1, with D possibly being TRBD2 (6 bases). Trimming removed 1 base from V and 6 bases from J, with 16 bases in between. The CDR3 is 16 residues long. Germline loops: CDR1 SGHTA, CDR2 FQGNSA. Here the CDR3 reads CASSLVDYETGNEQFF. Written as DNA, the CDR3 is TGTGCCAGCAGCTTAGTGGACTACGAAACGGGCAATGAGCAGTTCTTC.

This clone was recorded a few times. The V gene is TRBV9, the J gene TRBJ1-1; D is unresolved. This CDR3 is built from 13 residues. V dropped 10 bases and J dropped 0 bases, with 13 bases sitting between them. CDR1 is SGDLS, CDR2 YYNGEE, per germline. The CDR3 protein is CASSITMNTEAFF. The CDR3 DNA follows: TGTGCCTCATCCATTACAATGAACACTGAAGCTTTCTTT.

V and J are TRBV5-6 and TRBJ1-4; D call uncertain. This CDR3 has 15 residues. The germline gives CDR1 SGHDT, CDR2 YYEEEE. V was cut by 0 bases and J by 5 bases, with 11 bases left in between. CDR3 DNA: TGTGCCAGCAGCTTGGATGGCAGAATCAATGAAAAACTGTTTTTT. Protein product: CASSLDGRINEKLFF.

V gene TRBV6-6 combines with J gene TRBJ1-5; 7 nucleotides match TRBD1. Unmatched junction bases numbered 10, after V lost 5 bases and J lost 3 bases. CDR3 length: 16 residues. Germline V gene sequence: CDR1 MNHNY, CDR2 SVGAGI (reference sequence). The CDR3, as DNA: TGTGCCAGCAGTCCAGTGGGACAGCCGCACAATCAGCCCCAGCATTTT. It encodes CASSPVGQPHNQPQHF.

By sample fraction, this clone is medium-sized (0.01 to 0.1%). This chain joins TRBV6-2 or TRBV6-3 and TRBJ2-5; 7 bases are a match to TRBD2. V shed 6 bases, J shed 4 bases, and the junction held 14 bases outside the gene matches. CDR1 MNHEY and CDR2 SVGEGT come from the germline V gene. The CDR3 has 16 amino acids. In DNA, the CDR3 is TGTGCCAGCAGCGACCGGGGCGGCGGGAGAGGAGAGACCCAGTACTTC. This gives the protein CASSDRGGGRGETQYF.

The J gene is TRBJ2-5, the V gene TRBV7-3; D possibly corresponds to TRBD2 (7 bases). The CDR3 length is 15 residues. Trimming left V 5 bases short and J 1 base short, with 14 bases between. Germline V lookup: CDR1 SGHTA, CDR2 FQGTGA. The CDR3 sequence is CASSRQAGAQETQYF. In nucleotides, the CDR3 is TGTGCCAGCAGCCGACAGGCGGGGGCCCAAGAGACCCAGTACTTC.

V and J are TRBV3-1 (or the pseudogene TRBV3-2) and TRBJ2-1, with D maybe TRBD2 (6 bases). The length of the CDR3 is 13 residues. V lost 3 bases, J lost 12 bases, and 15 bases lay in between. Germline CDR1 reads LGHDT; CDR2 reads YNNKEL (reference sequence). This CDR3 is CASSHTPGVWQFF. In DNA, the CDR3 is TGTGCCAGCAGCCATACACCGGGAGTGTGGCAGTTCTTC.

The chain uses TRBV28 and TRBJ1-1; D not certain. Germline-derived CDR1 and CDR2 are MDHEN and SYDVKM. This CDR3 has 14 amino acids. V was clipped by 3 bases and J by 3 bases, with 11 bases between them. CDR3 protein: CASSLGRPDTEAFF. CDR3 coding DNA: TGTGCCAGCAGTTTGGGCCGACCGGACACTGAAGCTTTCTTT.

The genes are TRBV6-2 or TRBV6-3 and TRBJ1-6; TRBD1 matches 9 bases. Germline V lookup: CDR1 MNHEY, CDR2 SVGEGT. V shed 5 bases and J 7 bases; nucleotides not matched to a gene: 9. This CDR3 spans 16 amino acids. CDR3 region: CASSTKGQGLNSPLHF. As DNA, the CDR3 is TGTGCCAGCAGTACAAAAGGACAGGGGTTGAATTCACCCCTCCACTTT.

The V call is TRBV4-3, the J call TRBJ1-4; 9 bases are a match to TRBD1. This CDR3 has 18 amino acids. CDR1 is LGHNA, CDR2 YSLEER, per germline. V shed 0 bases, J shed 5 bases, and the junction held 10 bases outside the gene matches. Written as DNA, the CDR3 is TGCGCCAGCAGCCAAGATCCTGGGGACAGGGCGGCGAATGAAAAACTGTTTTTT. Translation: CASSQDPGDRAANEKLFF.

CDR3 coding DNA: TGTGCCAGCAGTCACAGCACTAGCGGGAGAAACGAGCAGTACTTC. This gives the protein CASSHSTSGRNEQYF. The chain couples TRBV11-2 to TRBJ2-7; 11 bases align to TRBD2. The germline CDR1 and CDR2 sequences are SGHAT and FQNNGV. The trim removed 6 bases at V and 5 bases at J, leaving 9 bases unmatched. CDR3 length: 15 amino acids.